The 32 T cell receptor beta chains below all came from one sample that was sequenced in a study of shared clonotypes between healthy human individuals. Data came from immunoSEQ multiplex PCR; TCRdb stores just in-frame clones and leaves some out. This table has hundreds of thousands of clones, roughly 97% appearing once. Sequencing was performed on naive CD4+ T cells sorted from blood. The subset: CD45RA+ positively selected. These receptors all stem from a woman aged 25 to 39 in good health.

V and J are TRBV29-1 and TRBJ1-2, with D uncertain. CDR1 and CDR2 (germline): SQVTM, ANQGSEA. The CDR3 contains 15 residues. Deletions cut 7 bases from V and 7 bases from J, with 25 bases between. The CDR3 region is CSGGEFAPGLGGYTF. CDR3 DNA: TGCAGCGGAGGAGAGTTTGCCCCTGGTTTGGGTGGCTACACCTTC.

The genes are TRBV27 and TRBJ2-5; 8 bases line up with TRBD1. V trimming: 6 bases; J trimming: 4 bases; junction bases outside the gene matches: 7. The germline gives CDR1 MNHEY, CDR2 SMNVEV (reference sequence). The CDR3 contains 14 residues. The CDR3 sequence is CASRNQGAGETQYF. CDR3 DNA sequence: TGTGCCAGCAGAAACCAGGGGGCGGGAGAGACCCAGTACTTC.

The chain joins TRBV7-2 to TRBJ2-1, with TRBD2 matching 11 bases. Losses at the gene ends were 6 bases for V and 4 bases for J; bases not matched to a gene: 8. The CDR3 runs 16 residues. Germline loops: CDR1 SGHTA, CDR2 FQGNSA. CDR3 sequence: CASSKTSGTIYNEQFF. The DNA of the CDR3 is TGTGCCAGCAGTAAGACTAGCGGGACTATTTACAATGAGCAGTTCTTC.

CDR3 in DNA: TGTGCCAGCAGCTTAAGGGATGGGGAACGCTACACCTTC. It encodes CASSLRDGERYTF. V usage is TRBV7-9 and J usage is TRBJ1-2; D unresolved. This CDR3 has 13 residues. In germline, CDR1 is SEHNR, CDR2 FQNEAQ (reference sequence). Trimming took off 2 bases at V and 9 bases at J, with 13 bases between the two ends.

V gene TRBV28 combines with J gene TRBJ2-7; the D is unclear. Between the trimmed V and J ends, which lost 4 bases and 6 bases, there was a span of 10 bases. This CDR3 is 12 amino acids long. Germline loops: CDR1 MDHEN, CDR2 SYDVKM. DNA of the CDR3: TGTGCCAGCAGTTCCGGCCCCGTCGAGCAGTACTTC. Amino acids: CASSSGPVEQYF.

The chain combines TRBV5-1 with TRBJ2-7, with a weak D call TRBD1 (5 bases). Between the trimmed V and J ends, which lost 5 bases and 4 bases, there was a span of 16 bases. CDR1 is SGHRS, CDR2 YFSETQ, per germline. The CDR3 covers 14 residues. The CDR3 coding sequence is TGCGCCAGCAGGCAAGACAGAGCCCGATACGAGCAGTACTTC. Residues: CASRQDRARYEQYF.

This chain connects TRBV4-2 to TRBJ2-1; possible D gene TRBD2, 6 bases. The V gene lost 1 base and the J gene lost 7 bases, with 17 bases spanning the gap. Per germline, CDR1 LGHNA and CDR2 YNFKEQ. CDR3 size: 16 residues. The DNA for the CDR3 is TGTGCCAGCAGCCAAGCTGGCCGGGAGTATATAAATGAGCAGTTCTTC. Protein product: CASSQAGREYINEQFF.

The genes are TRBV5-1 and TRBJ2-5; 7 bases agree with TRBD1. The J call may be wrong; the DNA end is better matched by TRBJ2-7. Germline CDR1 is SGHRS and CDR2 is YFSETQ. This CDR3 spans 15 amino acids. The DNA of the CDR3 is TGCGCCAGCAGCGGAGCAGCACAGGGGTTCGGCGAGCAGTACTTC. Translated: CASSGAAQGFGEQYF.

This chain joins TRBV4-1 and TRBJ1-5; TRBD1 might be the D (6 bases). The CDR3 is made up of 14 amino acids. Per the germline V gene, CDR1 is MGHRA and CDR2 is YSYEKL. V lost 6 bases, J lost 3 bases, and 12 bases lay in between. The CDR3 protein is CASSIGQNNQPQHF. The CDR3 DNA is TGCGCCAGCAGTATCGGACAGAACAATCAGCCCCAGCATTTT.

The chain is built from TRBV30 and TRBJ1-5; tentatively, D is TRBD1 (5 bases). The CDR3 contains 13 residues. Deletions cut 2 bases from V and 3 bases from J, with 8 bases between. Germline CDR1 and CDR2: GTSNPN and SVGIG (reference sequence). As DNA, the CDR3 is TGTGCCTGGAGTTCAGGGCTCAATCAGCCCCAGCATTTT. Residues: CAWSSGLNQPQHF.

The chain joins TRBV29-1 to TRBJ2-5; TRBD1 or TRBD2 may be the D gene (6 bases each). CDR3 size: 12 residues. The V and J ends lost 5 bases and 4 bases respectively, with 11 bases between them. CDR1 SQVTM and CDR2 ANQGSEA come from the germline V gene. The CDR3 is CSVRGPGETQYF. CDR3 bases: TGCAGCGTTCGGGGGCCCGGAGAGACCCAGTACTTC.

This clone was detected once. The chain carries TRBV12-5 and TRBJ2-3; 11 bases align to TRBD2. V shed 5 bases, J shed 0 bases, and the junction held 4 bases outside the gene matches. The germline V gene has CDR1 LGHNT and CDR2 FRNRAP. The CDR3 contains 16 residues. This chain's CDR3 is CASGVGTSGSTDTQYF. The DNA of the CDR3 is TGTGCTAGTGGTGTAGGGACTAGCGGAAGCACAGATACGCAGTATTTT.

The chain couples TRBV20-1 to TRBJ1-6; D is perhaps TRBD1 (6 bases). The germline V gene has CDR1 DFQATT and CDR2 SNEGSKA (reference sequence). The CDR3 has 10 residues. The CDR3 bases are TGCAGAACAGGGACCTCACCCCTCCACTTT. This sequence encodes CRTGTSPLHF.

The genes are TRBV5-4 and TRBJ2-3, with D perhaps TRBD1 or TRBD2 (5 bases each). The germline V and J ends were trimmed by 5 bases and 0 bases, with 13 bases remaining between them. Germline V gene data show CDR1 as SGHNT and CDR2 as YYREEE (reference sequence). The CDR3 is made up of 15 amino acids. CDR3 DNA: TGTGCCAGCAGTAAGAGGGGCGGGAGCACAGATACGCAGTATTTT. This encodes CASSKRGGSTDTQYF.

The V call is TRBV6-1, the J call TRBJ2-5; no clear D. This CDR3 has 14 amino acids. Trimming took 3 bases from V and 4 from J, leaving 12 bases between them. The germline V gene has CDR1 MNHNS and CDR2 SASEGT. The CDR3 DNA reads as TGTGCCAGCAGTGACTCAGCTGGGGTAGAGACCCAGTACTTC. Residues: CASSDSAGVETQYF.

The chain recombines TRBV27 with TRBJ2-1; D gene unclear. Trimming pared 5 bases from V and 6 bases from J, leaving 23 bases between. Germline V gene sequence: CDR1 MNHEY, CDR2 SMNVEV (reference sequence). The CDR3 has 17 amino acids. CDR3 bases: TGTGCCAGCAGTGGACGCAGAAGCGCTCAGGAAGGCAATGAGCAGTTCTTC. This gives the protein CASSGRRSAQEGNEQFF.

The CDR3 region is CATSRDYETSGREWETQYF. The CDR3 DNA reads TGTGCCACCAGCAGAGATTATGAGACTAGCGGGAGGGAATGGGAGACCCAGTACTTC. The chain has TRBV15 and TRBJ2-5, with 14 bases that match TRBD2. CDR1 is LNHNV and CDR2 is YYDKDF in the germline V gene (reference sequence). V lost 0 bases to trimming and J lost 5 bases; unmatched junction nucleotides: 11. The CDR3 contains 19 residues. Supplemented by reference TRBV15 and TRBJ2-5, the full variable domain reads DAMVIQNPRYQVTQFGKPVTLSCSQTLNHNVMYWYQQKSSQAPKLLFHYYDKDFNNEADTPDNFQSRRPNTSFCFLDIRSPGLGDTAMYLCATSRDYETSGREWETQYFGPGTRLLVL.

V usage is TRBV7-9 and J usage is TRBJ2-1; 11 bases are a match to TRBD2. This CDR3 region has 18 residues. The V and J ends lost 1 base and 6 bases, in that order; junction bases with no gene match: 11. Germline-derived CDR1 and CDR2 are SEHNR and FQNEAQ (reference sequence). The DNA for the CDR3 is TGTGCCAGCAGCTTAGGTCTAGCGGGAGGAAGGGTCGCCAATGAGCAGTTCTTC. This translates into CASSLGLAGGRVANEQFF. Using reference TRBV7-9 and TRBJ2-1 for the parts outside the CDR3, the full variable domain is DTGVSQNPRHKITKRGQNVTFRCDPISEHNRLYWYRQTLGQGPEFLTYFQNEAQLEKSRLLSDRFSAERPKGSFSTLEIQRTEQGDSAMYLCASSLGLAGGRVANEQFFGPGTRLTVL.

The V call is TRBV10-3, the J call TRBJ1-1; D is unclear. V was cut by 3 bases and J by 7 bases, with 9 bases left in between. Germline CDR1 and CDR2: ENHRY and SYGVKD. This CDR3 region has 12 residues. CDR3 sequence: CAISEAVGEAFF. Here the CDR3 DNA reads TGTGCCATCAGTGAAGCGGTCGGTGAAGCTTTCTTT.

The chain recombines TRBV18 with TRBJ2-5, with D possibly TRBD1 on 6 matching bases. The V gene lost 3 bases and the J gene lost 3 bases, with 14 bases spanning the gap. Germline V gene data show CDR1 as KGHSH and CDR2 as LQKENI. The CDR3 sequence is 15 residues long. The CDR3 region has the DNA TGTGCCAGCTCACCGCACCGGGACAACGAAGAGACCCAGTACTTC. It yields the protein CASSPHRDNEETQYF.

This sequence joins TRBV27 and TRBJ2-1, with 10 bases fitting TRBD2. Germline V gene lookup returns CDR1 MNHEY and CDR2 SMNVEV (reference sequence). V was pared by 4 bases and J by 0 bases, with 3 bases of the junction left unmatched. The CDR3 spans 16 residues. In nucleotides, the CDR3 is TGTGCCAGCAGTTCCGGGACTAGCGCCTCCTACAATGAGCAGTTCTTC. It encodes CASSSGTSASYNEQFF.

The V call is TRBV19, the J call TRBJ2-5; D is unclear. Germline-derived CDR1 and CDR2 are LNHDA and SQIVND (reference sequence). Trimming removed 5 bases from V and 4 bases from J, with 11 bases in between. The CDR3 is 13 amino acids. This CDR3 reads CASSSRFIETQYF. The CDR3 DNA sequence: TGTGCCAGTAGTTCTAGGTTTATAGAGACCCAGTACTTC.

This chain joins TRBV28 and TRBJ1-5, with 9 bases matching TRBD1. The CDR3 is 14 residues long. Per germline, CDR1 MDHEN and CDR2 SYDVKM. V was clipped by 5 bases and J by 5 bases; unmatched bases: 4. The CDR3 nucleotides are TGTGCCAGCAGTCTCACAGGGGGCTATCAGCCCCAGCATTTT. This translates into CASSLTGGYQPQHF.

This clone was picked up one time. The chain links TRBV6-5 to TRBJ2-4, with 7 bases matching TRBD2. The germline V gene has CDR1 MNHEY and CDR2 SVGAGI. V dropped 7 bases and J dropped 8; count of bases not matched to a gene: 2. This CDR3 has 11 amino acids. CDR3 loop: CASKRDYIQYF. CDR3 in DNA: TGTGCCAGCAAGCGGGACTACATTCAGTACTTC.

The chain employs TRBV2 and TRBJ2-1; perhaps TRBD2 as D (6 bases). CDR3 length: 16 amino acids. CDR1 SNHLY and CDR2 FYNNEI come from the germline V gene. The V and J ends lost 5 bases and 0 bases respectively, with 14 bases between them. CDR3 DNA: TGTGCCAGCAGTCCTCGCTTGGGGGGCTCCTACAATGAGCAGTTCTTC. Encoded protein: CASSPRLGGSYNEQFF. The variable domain in full, completed from reference TRBV2 and TRBJ2-1, reads EPEVTQTPSHQVTQMGQEVILRCVPISNHLYFYWYRQILGQKVEFLVSFYNNEISEKSEIFDDQFSVERPDGSNFTLKIRSTKLEDSAMYFCASSPRLGGSYNEQFFGPGTRLTVL.

This chain links TRBV4-1 with TRBJ2-1, with D possibly being TRBD2 (6 bases). The CDR3 runs 15 residues. CDR1 and CDR2 from the germline V gene are MGHRA and YSYEKL. Trimming removed 1 base at V and 7 bases at J, with 14 bases between. CDR3 region: CASSQGHSGANEQFF. CDR3 DNA: TGCGCCAGCAGCCAAGGCCACTCGGGAGCTAATGAGCAGTTCTTC.

The V and J genes are TRBV7-9 and TRBJ2-7, with TRBD2 matching 7 bases. Trimming cost V 5 bases and J 0 bases; bases outside gene matches: 4. CDR1 is SEHNR, CDR2 FQNEAQ, per germline (reference sequence). This CDR3 has 14 amino acids. This CDR3 is CASSPSGNSYEQYF. As DNA, the CDR3 is TGTGCCAGCAGCCCAAGCGGGAACTCCTACGAGCAGTACTTC.

This chain connects TRBV15 to TRBJ2-6; no definite D call. Germline CDR1 is LNHNV and CDR2 is YYDKDF (reference sequence). The CDR3 consists of 15 residues. Trimming pared 4 bases from V and 2 bases from J, leaving 9 bases between. CDR3 region: CATSTSWTGANVLTF. In DNA form, the CDR3 reads TGTGCCACCAGCACCTCCTGGACTGGGGCCAACGTCCTGACTTTC.

V usage is TRBV5-4 and J usage is TRBJ1-6, with D hard to call. With 4 bases removed from V and 10 bases from J, the gap between germline ends came to 18 bases. Germline lookup yields CDR1 SGHNT and CDR2 YYREEE (reference sequence). This CDR3 spans 15 amino acids. The CDR3 nucleotides are TGTGCCAGCAGCACCCAGACGGAGCTTAGCTCACCCCTCCACTTT. As protein: CASSTQTELSSPLHF.

The chain employs TRBV11-2 and TRBJ2-4; 14 bases match TRBD2. This CDR3 region has 18 residues. V gave up 4 bases and J gave up 13 bases; unmatched junction bases: 18. CDR1 and CDR2 (germline): SGHAT, FQNNGV. CDR3 protein: CASSSFLISGTSGRGQYF. In DNA, the CDR3 is TGTGCCAGCAGCTCTTTTCTCATATCCGGGACTAGCGGGAGAGGCCAGTACTTC.

This chain links TRBV5-1 with TRBJ2-3; 9 bases match TRBD2. Germline CDR1 is SGHRS and CDR2 is YFSETQ. V shed 1 base and J 2 bases; nucleotides not matched to a gene: 8. This CDR3 is 17 amino acids long. The CDR3 nucleotides are TGCGCCAGCAGCTTGAATAGCCTAGCGGGACACACAGATACGCAGTATTTT. Protein sequence: CASSLNSLAGHTDTQYF.

The rearrangement uses TRBV6-6 and TRBJ2-7; possibly TRBD1 for D (6 bases). Germline V gives CDR1 MNHNY, CDR2 SVGAGI (reference sequence). This CDR3 contains 12 residues. The V end was cut by 5 bases, the J end by 4 bases, with 9 bases between. The CDR3 region is CASSRQEYEQYF. Here the CDR3 DNA reads TGTGCCAGCAGTCGACAGGAGTACGAGCAGTACTTC.